A single sample is the source of the 11 T cell receptor beta chains below, sequenced in a study of CD8+CD57+ T cells in acquired aplastic anemia. The template for TCR beta VDJ and CDR3 sequence profiling was genomic DNA. MiXCR, applied by TCRdb to the reads, yields one record per CDR3 protein. The data hold around 400,000 distinct CDR3 sequences, with around 68% observed a single time. The specimen sequenced was sorted CD4+, CD8+, or CD8+CD57+ T cells (not recorded which) from PBMCs. These receptors were taken from a human donor in good health, serving as a control.

Comment on this clonotype: A much larger clone differs from this one at a single base, so this may be a read error. V usage is TRBV7-2 and J usage is TRBJ1-2; D is perhaps TRBD1 (6 bases). The V and J ends lost 5 bases and 8 bases respectively, with 18 bases between them. The CDR3 spans 14 residues. The germline CDR1 and CDR2 sequences are SGHTA and FQGNSA. Written as DNA, the CDR3 is TGTGCCAGCAGCCCCACGGGGGGGCGGATGGGCTACACCTTC. It specifies CASSPTGGRMGYTF.

This sequence joins TRBV15 and TRBJ1-6, with 7 bases that match TRBD1. J gave up 7 bases and V 4 bases, and 10 bases lay outside the gene matches. The CDR3 loop spans 16 amino acids. The germline gives CDR1 LNHNV, CDR2 YYDKDF (reference sequence). The CDR3, as DNA: TGTGCCACCAGCACCGACTATCCAGGGGGGAATTCACCCCTCCACTTT. Its translation is CATSTDYPGGNSPLHF. The whole variable domain, remainder taken from reference TRBV15 and TRBJ1-6, is DAMVIQNPRYQVTQFGKPVTLSCSQTLNHNVMYWYQQKSSQAPKLLFHYYDKDFNNEADTPDNFQSRRPNTSFCFLDIRSPGLGDTAMYLCATSTDYPGGNSPLHFGNGTRLTVT.

Only one count was recorded for this clonotype. The conserved final phenylalanine or tryptophan is absent from the CDR3, which likely points to a read error. The DNA is left out, because the CDR3 cannot be placed on it with certainty; the CDR3 is given as TCRdb lists it. V is TRBV7-2 and J is TRBJ1-1. Termini included, the CDR3 measures 8 amino acids. Germline lookup yields CDR1 SGHTA and CDR2 FQGNSA. Here the CDR3 reads CASGAWLT.

The J gene is TRBJ2-6, the V gene TRBV7-6; TRBD1 matches at 9 bases. The germline V gene encodes CDR1 SGHVS and CDR2 FNYEAQ. The CDR3 covers 18 residues. V was clipped by 5 bases and J by 0 bases; unmatched bases: 8. The CDR3: CASSPTGTGTSGANVLTF. For the CDR3, the DNA is TGTGCCAGCAGCCCAACCGGGACAGGGACCTCTGGGGCCAACGTCCTGACTTTC.

The rearrangement uses TRBV7-2 and TRBJ1-1; unclear D gene. The germline V and J ends were trimmed by 0 bases and 14 bases, with 22 bases remaining between them. The germline gives CDR1 SGHTA, CDR2 FQGNSA. This CDR3 region has 15 residues. CDR3 in amino acids: CASSLAQSYGQYFFF. The CDR3 DNA is TGTGCCAGCAGCTTAGCTCAGTCCTACGGGCAGTACTTCTTCTTT.

The table lists this clonotype with many counts. J is TRBJ1-2 and V is TRBV10-3, with a tentative D call TRBD1 (5 bases). V dropped 3 bases and J dropped 3 bases, with 8 bases sitting between them. From germline, CDR1 is ENHRY and CDR2 SYGVKD. This CDR3 is built from 13 residues. As DNA, the CDR3 is TGTGCCATCAGTGACCAACAGGACTATGGCTACACCTTC. This gives the protein CAISDQQDYGYTF.

This clonotype was counted a few times. This chain links TRBV7-2 with TRBJ2-7; either TRBD1 or TRBD2 may supply D (7 bases each). This CDR3 has 14 residues. Deletions cut 6 bases from V and 3 bases from J, with 15 bases between. The germline V gene has CDR1 SGHTA and CDR2 FQGNSA. The CDR3 DNA follows: TGTGCCAGCAGGTCAGGGGGGGAACTCTACGAGCAGTACTTC. Translation: CASRSGGELYEQYF.

This clonotype was detected a few times. This chain uses TRBV3-1 with TRBJ2-1; no clear D gene. Germline V gene data show CDR1 as LGHDT and CDR2 as YNNKEL (reference sequence). The CDR3 has 15 residues. V lost 1 base and J 4 bases, leaving 11 bases between the germline ends. The DNA of the CDR3 is TGTGCCAGCAGCCAAGGCCCCGGAAATTACAATGAGCAGTTCTTC. Its translation: CASSQGPGNYNEQFF.

Regarding this clonotype: Being one base from a much bigger clone, this may be a read error. V gene TRBV20-1 combines with J gene TRBJ2-2; possibly TRBD2 for D (6 bases). CDR1 and CDR2 from the germline V gene are DFQATT and SNEGSKA (reference sequence). The length of the CDR3 is 14 residues. CDR3 region: CSAGDGGSAGELFF. CDR3 nucleotide sequence: TGCAGTGCTGGAGATGGGGGGTCCGCCGGGGAGCTGTTTTTT.

This clonotype was picked up many times. This chain uses TRBV7-9 with TRBJ1-5, with 7 bases aligning to TRBD1. The CDR3 runs 16 residues. The germline CDR1 and CDR2 sequences are SEHNR and FQNEAQ (reference sequence). Losses at the gene ends were 5 bases for V and 0 bases for J; bases not matched to a gene: 7. The CDR3: CASSPGGGDSNQPQHF. The CDR3 bases are TGTGCCAGCAGCCCAGGGGGGGGGGATAGCAATCAGCCCCAGCATTTT.

This clonotype was counted at least ten times. The chain is built from TRBV20-1 and TRBJ1-2; D gene unclear. Trimming took 2 bases from V and 3 from J, leaving 7 bases between them. The V gene's germline CDR1 is DFQATT and CDR2 SNEGSKA (reference sequence). The CDR3 consists of 12 residues. The CDR3: CSARPVYYGYTF. Here the CDR3 DNA reads TGCAGTGCTAGACCTGTCTACTATGGCTACACCTTC.